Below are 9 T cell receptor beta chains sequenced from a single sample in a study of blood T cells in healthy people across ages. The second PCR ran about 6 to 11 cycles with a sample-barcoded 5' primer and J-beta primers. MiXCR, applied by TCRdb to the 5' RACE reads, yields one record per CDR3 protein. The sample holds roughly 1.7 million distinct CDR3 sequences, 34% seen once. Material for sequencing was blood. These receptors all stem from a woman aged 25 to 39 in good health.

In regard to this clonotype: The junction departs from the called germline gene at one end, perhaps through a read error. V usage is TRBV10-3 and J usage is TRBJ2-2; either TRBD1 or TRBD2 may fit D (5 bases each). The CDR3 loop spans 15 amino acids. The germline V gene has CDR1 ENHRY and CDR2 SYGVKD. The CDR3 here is CAISDSGAYTEELFF. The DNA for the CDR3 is TGTGCCATCAGTGATTCCGGGGCGTACACCGAGGAGCTGTTTTTT.

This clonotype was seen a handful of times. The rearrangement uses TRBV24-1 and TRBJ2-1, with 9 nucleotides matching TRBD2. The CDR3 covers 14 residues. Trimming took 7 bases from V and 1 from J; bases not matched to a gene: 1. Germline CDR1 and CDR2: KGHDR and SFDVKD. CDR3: CATRSGGSYNEQFF. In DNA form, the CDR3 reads TGTGCCACCAGGAGCGGGGGGTCCTACAATGAGCAGTTCTTC.

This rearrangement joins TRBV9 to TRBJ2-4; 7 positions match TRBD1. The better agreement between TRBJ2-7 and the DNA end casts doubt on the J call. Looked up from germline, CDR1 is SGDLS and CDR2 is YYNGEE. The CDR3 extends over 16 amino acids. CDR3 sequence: CASSVDGRGLFYEQYF. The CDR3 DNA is TGTGCCAGCAGCGTAGACGGCAGGGGGTTATTTTACGAGCAGTACTTC.

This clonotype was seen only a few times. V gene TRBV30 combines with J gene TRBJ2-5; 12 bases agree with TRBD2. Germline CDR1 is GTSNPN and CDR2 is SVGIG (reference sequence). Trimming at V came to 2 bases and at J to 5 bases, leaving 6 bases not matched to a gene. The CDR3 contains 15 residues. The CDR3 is CAWSISGLAGETQYF. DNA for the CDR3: TGTGCCTGGAGTATCTCTGGACTAGCGGGGGAGACCCAGTACTTC. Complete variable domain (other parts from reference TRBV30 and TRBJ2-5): SQTIHQWPATLVQPVGSPLSLECTVEGTSNPNLYWYRQAAGRGLQLLFYSVGIGQISSEVPQNLSASRPQDRQFILSSKKLLLSDSGFYLCAWSISGLAGETQYFGPGTRLLVL.

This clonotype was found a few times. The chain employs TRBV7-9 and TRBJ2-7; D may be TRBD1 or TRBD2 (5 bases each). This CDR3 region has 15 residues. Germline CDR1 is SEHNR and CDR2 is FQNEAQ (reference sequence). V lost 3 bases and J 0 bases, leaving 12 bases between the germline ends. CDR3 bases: TGTGCCAGCAGCTTTATATTGGGGGACTCCTACGAGCAGTACTTC. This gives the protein CASSFILGDSYEQYF.

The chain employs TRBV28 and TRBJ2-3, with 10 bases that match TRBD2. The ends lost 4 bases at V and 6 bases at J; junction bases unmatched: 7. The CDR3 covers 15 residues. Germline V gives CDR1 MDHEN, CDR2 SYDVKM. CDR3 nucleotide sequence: TGTGCCAGCAGTTCCGAGACTAGCGGGTGTGATACGCAGTATTTT. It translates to CASSSETSGCDTQYF.

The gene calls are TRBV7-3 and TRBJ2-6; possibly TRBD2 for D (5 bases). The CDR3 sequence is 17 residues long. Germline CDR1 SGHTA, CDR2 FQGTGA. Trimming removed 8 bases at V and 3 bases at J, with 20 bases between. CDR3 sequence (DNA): TGTGCCAGCGCCCGGGGTCCAACTACCCTTGGGGCCAACGTCCTGACTTTC. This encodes CASARGPTTLGANVLTF. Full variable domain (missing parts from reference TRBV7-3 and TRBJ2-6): GAGVSQTPSNKVTEKGKYVELRCDPISGHTALYWYRQSLGQGPEFLIYFQGTGAADDSGLPNDRFFAVRPEGSVSTLKIQRTERGDSAVYLCASARGPTTLGANVLTFGAGSRLTVL.

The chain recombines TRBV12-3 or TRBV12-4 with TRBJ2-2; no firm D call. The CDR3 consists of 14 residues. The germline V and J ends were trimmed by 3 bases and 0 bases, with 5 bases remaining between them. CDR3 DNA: TGTGCCAGCAGTTTGCTACCGAACACCGGGGAGCTGTTTTTT. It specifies CASSLLPNTGELFF.

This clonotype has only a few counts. The CDR3 is CSAPGERGGIGGYTQYF. The CDR3 DNA is TGCAGTGCCCCTGGAGAGCGGGGGGGAATTGGCGGATATACGCAGTATTTT. The J gene is TRBJ2-3, the V gene TRBV20-1, with 10 bases lining up with TRBD2. Trimming took 6 bases from V and 7 from J; bases not matched to a gene: 19. Germline values: CDR1 DFQATT, CDR2 SNEGSKA (reference sequence). The length of the CDR3 is 17 residues.